This T cell receptor beta chain was captured in a study of neurological immune-mediated disorders. Germline V CDR1 and CDR2: SGHRS, YFSETQ. The CDR3 runs 14 residues. The V segment lost 3 bases and the J segment 2 bases; nucleotides outside the gene matches: 2. This clonotype was seen ten or more times. With 10-nucleotide random UMIs included, cDNA was synthesized by 5'RACE. Via MiXCR, TCRdb re-called the 5' RACE reads, giving one row per CDR3 protein. Counted here are roughly 30,000 distinct CDR3 sequences, 9.5% to 13% occurring once; the ten biggest clones make up about 6%. Sequencing used PBMCs. This rearrangement joins TRBV5-1 to TRBJ2-1; the match to TRBD1 covers 7 bases. This sequence originates from a woman aged 55-70 years in good health. The CDR3 spells CASSYGTAYNEQFF. CDR3 nucleotides: TGCGCCAGCAGCTACGGGACAGCCTACAATGAGCAGTTCTTC.